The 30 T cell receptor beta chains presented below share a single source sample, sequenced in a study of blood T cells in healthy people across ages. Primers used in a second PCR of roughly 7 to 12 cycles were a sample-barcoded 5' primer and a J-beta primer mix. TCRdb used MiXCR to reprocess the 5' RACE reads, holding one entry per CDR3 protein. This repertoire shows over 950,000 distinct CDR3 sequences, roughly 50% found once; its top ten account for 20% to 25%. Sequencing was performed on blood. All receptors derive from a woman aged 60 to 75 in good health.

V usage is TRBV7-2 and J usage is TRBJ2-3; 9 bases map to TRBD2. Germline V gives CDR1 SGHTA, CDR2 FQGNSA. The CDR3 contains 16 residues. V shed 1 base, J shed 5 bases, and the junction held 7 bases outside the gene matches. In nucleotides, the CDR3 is TGTGCCAGCAGCTTAGTTGCGGGAGGGTCGGGAGATACGCAGTATTTT. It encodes CASSLVAGGSGDTQYF.

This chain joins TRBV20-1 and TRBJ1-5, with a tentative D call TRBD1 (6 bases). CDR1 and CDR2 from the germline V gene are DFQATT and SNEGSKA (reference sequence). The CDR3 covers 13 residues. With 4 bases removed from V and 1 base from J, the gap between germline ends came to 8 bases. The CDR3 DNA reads TGCAGTGCTACAGGGACAAGCAATCAGCCCCAGCATTTT. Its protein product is CSATGTSNQPQHF.

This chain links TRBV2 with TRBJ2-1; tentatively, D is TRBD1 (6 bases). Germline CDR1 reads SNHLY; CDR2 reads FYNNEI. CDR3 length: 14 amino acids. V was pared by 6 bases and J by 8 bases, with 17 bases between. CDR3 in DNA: TGTGCCAGCAGCACGTCACCGTCAGGGGATGAGCAGTTCTTC. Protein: CASSTSPSGDEQFF. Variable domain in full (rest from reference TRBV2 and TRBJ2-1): EPEVTQTPSHQVTQMGQEVILRCVPISNHLYFYWYRQILGQKVEFLVSFYNNEISEKSEIFDDQFSVERPDGSNFTLKIRSTKLEDSAMYFCASSTSPSGDEQFFGPGTRLTVL.

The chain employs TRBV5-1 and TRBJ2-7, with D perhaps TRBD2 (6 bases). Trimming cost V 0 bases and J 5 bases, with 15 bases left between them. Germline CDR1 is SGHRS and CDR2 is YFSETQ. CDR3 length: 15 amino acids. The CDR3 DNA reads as TGCGCCAGCAGCTTGGAAGGAGGGTCAGGTGACGAGCAGTACTTC. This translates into CASSLEGGSGDEQYF.

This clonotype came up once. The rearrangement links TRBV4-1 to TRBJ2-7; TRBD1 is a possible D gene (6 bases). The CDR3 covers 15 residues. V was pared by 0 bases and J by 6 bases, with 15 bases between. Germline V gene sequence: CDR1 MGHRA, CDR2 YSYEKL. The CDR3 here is CASSQDRLRGCEQYF. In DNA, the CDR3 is TGCGCCAGCAGCCAAGATCGGCTCAGGGGCTGCGAGCAGTACTTC.

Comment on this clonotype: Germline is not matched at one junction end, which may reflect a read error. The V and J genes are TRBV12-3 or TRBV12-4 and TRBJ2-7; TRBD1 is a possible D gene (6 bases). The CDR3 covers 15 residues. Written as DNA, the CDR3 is TGTGCCGGCAGACCCTTGGGGGCTAGCTCCTACGAGCAGTACTTC. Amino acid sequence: CAGRPLGASSYEQYF.

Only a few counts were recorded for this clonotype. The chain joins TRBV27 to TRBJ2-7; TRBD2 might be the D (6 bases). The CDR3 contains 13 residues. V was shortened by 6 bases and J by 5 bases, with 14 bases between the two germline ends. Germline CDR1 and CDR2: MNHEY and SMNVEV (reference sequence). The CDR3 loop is CASRAGGFDEQYF. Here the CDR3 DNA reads TGTGCCAGCAGAGCCGGAGGGTTCGACGAGCAGTACTTC.

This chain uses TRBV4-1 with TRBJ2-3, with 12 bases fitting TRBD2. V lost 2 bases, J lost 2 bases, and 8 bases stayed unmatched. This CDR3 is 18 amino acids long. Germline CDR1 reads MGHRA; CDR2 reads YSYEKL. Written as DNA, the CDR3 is TGCGCCAGCAGCCAACACCTCGGACTAGCGGGATCCACAGATACGCAGTATTTT. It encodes CASSQHLGLAGSTDTQYF.

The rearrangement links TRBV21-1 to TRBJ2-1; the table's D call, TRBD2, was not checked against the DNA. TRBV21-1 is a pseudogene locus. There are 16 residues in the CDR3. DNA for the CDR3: TGTGCCAGCAGCAAAGTTGCTAGCGGGGACTACAATGAGCAGTTCTTC. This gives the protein CASSKVASGDYNEQFF.

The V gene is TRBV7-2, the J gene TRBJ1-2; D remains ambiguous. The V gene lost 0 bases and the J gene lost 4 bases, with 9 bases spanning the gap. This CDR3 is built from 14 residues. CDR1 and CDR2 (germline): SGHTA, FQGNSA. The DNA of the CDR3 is TGTGCCAGCAGCTTAGCGACCGAAACCTATGGCTACACCTTC. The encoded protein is CASSLATETYGYTF.

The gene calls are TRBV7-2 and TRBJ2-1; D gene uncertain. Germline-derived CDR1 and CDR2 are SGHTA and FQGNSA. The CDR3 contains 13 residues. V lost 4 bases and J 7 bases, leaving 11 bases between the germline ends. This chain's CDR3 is CASSSTLENEQFF. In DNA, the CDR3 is TGTGCCAGCAGCTCGACCCTTGAGAATGAGCAGTTCTTC.

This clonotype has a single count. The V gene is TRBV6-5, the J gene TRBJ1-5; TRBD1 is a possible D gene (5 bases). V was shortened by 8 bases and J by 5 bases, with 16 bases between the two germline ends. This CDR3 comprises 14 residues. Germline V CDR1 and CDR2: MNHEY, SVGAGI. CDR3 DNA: TGTGCCAGCGCGGGACGGCGGCTCGATCAGCCCCAGCATTTT. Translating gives CASAGRRLDQPQHF.

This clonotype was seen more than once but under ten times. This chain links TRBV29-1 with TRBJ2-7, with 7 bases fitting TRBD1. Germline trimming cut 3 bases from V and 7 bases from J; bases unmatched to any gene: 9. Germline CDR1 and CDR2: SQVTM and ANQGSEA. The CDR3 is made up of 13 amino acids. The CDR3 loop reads CSVDGRGLWEQYF. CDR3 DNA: TGCAGCGTTGACGGCAGGGGGTTATGGGAGCAGTACTTC.

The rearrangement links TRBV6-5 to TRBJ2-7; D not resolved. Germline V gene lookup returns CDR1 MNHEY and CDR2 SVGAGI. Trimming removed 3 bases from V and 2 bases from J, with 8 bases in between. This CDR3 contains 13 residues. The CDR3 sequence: CASSYRATYEQYF. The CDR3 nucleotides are TGTGCCAGCAGTTATCGGGCTACCTACGAGCAGTACTTC.

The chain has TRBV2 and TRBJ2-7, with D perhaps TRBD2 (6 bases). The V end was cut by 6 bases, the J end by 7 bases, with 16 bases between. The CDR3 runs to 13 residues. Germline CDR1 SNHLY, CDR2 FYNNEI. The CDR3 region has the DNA TGTGCCAGCAGGGCGGGACCACTCAATGAGCAGTACTTC. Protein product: CASRAGPLNEQYF.

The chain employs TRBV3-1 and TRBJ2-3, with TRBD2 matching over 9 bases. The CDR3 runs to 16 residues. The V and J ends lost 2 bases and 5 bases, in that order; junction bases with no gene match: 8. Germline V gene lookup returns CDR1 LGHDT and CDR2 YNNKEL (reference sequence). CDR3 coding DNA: TGTGCCAGCAGCCAATTTGGAGCGGGAGGTAGAGATACGCAGTATTTT. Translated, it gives CASSQFGAGGRDTQYF.

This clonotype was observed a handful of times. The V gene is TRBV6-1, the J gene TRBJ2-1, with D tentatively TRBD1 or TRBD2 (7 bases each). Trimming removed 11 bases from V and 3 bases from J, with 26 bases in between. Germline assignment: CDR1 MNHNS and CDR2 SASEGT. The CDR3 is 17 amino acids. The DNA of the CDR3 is TGTGCCTCCCGGGACAGCTCATCGAGGGGGGGCTACAATGAGCAGTTCTTC. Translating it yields CASRDSSSRGGYNEQFF.

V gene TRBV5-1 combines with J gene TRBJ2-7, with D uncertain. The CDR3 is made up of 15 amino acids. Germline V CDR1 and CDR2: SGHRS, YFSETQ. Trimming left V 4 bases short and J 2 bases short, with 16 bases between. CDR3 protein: CASSLTMGGAYEQYF. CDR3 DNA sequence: TGCGCCAGCAGCCTGACCATGGGCGGTGCCTACGAGCAGTACTTC.

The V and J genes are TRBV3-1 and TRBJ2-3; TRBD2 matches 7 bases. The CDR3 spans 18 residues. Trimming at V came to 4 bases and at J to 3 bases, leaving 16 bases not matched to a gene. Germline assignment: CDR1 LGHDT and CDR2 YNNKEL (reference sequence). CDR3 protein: CASSRRTSGRASTDTQYF. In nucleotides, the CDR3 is TGTGCCAGCAGCCGCCGGACTAGTGGGAGGGCAAGTACAGATACGCAGTATTTT.

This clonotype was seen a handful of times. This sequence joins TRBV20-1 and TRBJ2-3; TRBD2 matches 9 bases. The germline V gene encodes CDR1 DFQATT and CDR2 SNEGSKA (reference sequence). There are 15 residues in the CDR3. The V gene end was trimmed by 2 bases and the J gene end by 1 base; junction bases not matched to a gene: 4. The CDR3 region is CSARSAGGGTDTQYF. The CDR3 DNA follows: TGCAGTGCTAGATCCGCGGGAGGGGGCACAGATACGCAGTATTTT.

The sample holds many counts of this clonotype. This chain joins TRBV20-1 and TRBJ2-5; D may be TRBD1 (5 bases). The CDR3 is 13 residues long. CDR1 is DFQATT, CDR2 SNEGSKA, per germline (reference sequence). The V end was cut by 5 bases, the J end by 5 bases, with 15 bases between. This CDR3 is CSAPPRARETQYF. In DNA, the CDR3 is TGCAGTGCTCCCCCCAGGGCGCGGGAGACCCAGTACTTC.

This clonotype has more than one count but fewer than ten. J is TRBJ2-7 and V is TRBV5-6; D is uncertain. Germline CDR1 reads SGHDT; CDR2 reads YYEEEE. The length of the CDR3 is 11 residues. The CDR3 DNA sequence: TGTGCGTCGGAAGACTCCTACGAGCAGTACTTC. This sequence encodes CASEDSYEQYF.

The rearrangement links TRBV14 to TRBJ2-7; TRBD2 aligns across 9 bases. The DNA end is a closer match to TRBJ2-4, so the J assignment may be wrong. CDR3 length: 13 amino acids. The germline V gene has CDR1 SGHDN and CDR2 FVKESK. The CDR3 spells CASRAAGGNIQYF. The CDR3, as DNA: TGTGCCAGCAGGGCAGCGGGGGGAAACATTCAGTACTTC.

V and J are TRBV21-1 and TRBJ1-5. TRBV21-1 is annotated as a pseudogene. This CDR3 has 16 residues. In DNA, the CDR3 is TGTGCCATCCTACCGCCGGGGGGGCTTGGCAATCAGCCCCAGCATTTT. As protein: CAILPPGGLGNQPQHF.

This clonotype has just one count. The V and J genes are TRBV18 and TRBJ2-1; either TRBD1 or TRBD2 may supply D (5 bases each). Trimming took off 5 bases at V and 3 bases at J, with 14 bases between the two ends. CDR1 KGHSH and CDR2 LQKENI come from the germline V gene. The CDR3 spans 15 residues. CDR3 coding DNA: TGTGCCAGCTCAGGGCTGGGGACGGACTACAATGAGCAGTTCTTC. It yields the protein CASSGLGTDYNEQFF.

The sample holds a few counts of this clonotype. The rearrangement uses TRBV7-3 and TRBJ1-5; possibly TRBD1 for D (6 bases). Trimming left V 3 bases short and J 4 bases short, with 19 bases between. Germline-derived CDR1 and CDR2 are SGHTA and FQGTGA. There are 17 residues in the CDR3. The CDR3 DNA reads TGTGCCAGCAGCTTCCTAAGAGGGGGGTTCACGAATCAGCCCCAGCATTTT. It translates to CASSFLRGGFTNQPQHF.

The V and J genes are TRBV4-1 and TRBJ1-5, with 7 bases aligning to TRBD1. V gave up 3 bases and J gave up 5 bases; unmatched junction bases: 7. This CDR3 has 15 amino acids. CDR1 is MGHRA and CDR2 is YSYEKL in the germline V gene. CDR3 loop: CASSQIGDRHQPQHF. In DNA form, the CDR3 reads TGCGCCAGCAGCCAGATAGGGGACAGACATCAGCCCCAGCATTTT.

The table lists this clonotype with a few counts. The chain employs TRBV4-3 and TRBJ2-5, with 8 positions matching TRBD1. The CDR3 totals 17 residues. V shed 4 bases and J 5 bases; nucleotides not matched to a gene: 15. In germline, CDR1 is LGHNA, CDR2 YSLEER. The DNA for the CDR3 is TGCGCCAGCAGCCGCGCCATTGGACAGGGTCGGGGGGAGACCCAGTACTTC. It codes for CASSRAIGQGRGETQYF.

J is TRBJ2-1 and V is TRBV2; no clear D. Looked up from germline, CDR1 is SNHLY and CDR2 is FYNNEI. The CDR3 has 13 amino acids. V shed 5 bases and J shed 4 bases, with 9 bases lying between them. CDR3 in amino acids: CASSSDAYNEQFF. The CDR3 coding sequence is TGTGCCAGCAGTTCGGACGCTTACAATGAGCAGTTCTTC.

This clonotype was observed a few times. As DNA, the CDR3 is TGTGCCAGCAGCCGGGGCCTAGAGAGCTACGAGCAGTACTTC. Its translation is CASSRGLESYEQYF. The chain has TRBV7-2 and TRBJ2-7; D assignment may be TRBD1 or TRBD2 (5 bases each). The germline CDR1 and CDR2 sequences are SGHTA and FQGNSA. CDR3 length: 14 residues. Trimming cost V 5 bases and J 3 bases, with 14 bases left between them. The whole variable domain, remainder taken from reference TRBV7-2 and TRBJ2-7, is GAGVSQSPSNKVTEKGKDVELRCDPISGHTALYWYRQSLGQGLEFLIYFQGNSAPDKSGLPSDRFSAERTGGSVSTLTIQRTQQEDSAVYLCASSRGLESYEQYFGPGTRLTVT.